The 9 T cell receptor beta chains below come from one sample, sequenced in a study of T cells in women clearing cervical HPV infection (dated by TCRdb to 2016 to 2018). The library relied on the immunoSEQ multiplex PCR assay. TCRdb provides this immuneACCESS table in a form limited to in-frame rearrangements. Some clones are lacking; in checked studies, under half of them reflect an unresolved V gene, and why the rest are absent is not known. The record for this sample contains about 30,000 clones. The ten most abundant clones make up 3.5% of the sample. Sequences were obtained from blood buffy coat. The receptor set was obtained from a woman between 18 and 69 years old with a cervical HPV16 infection that either progressed to CIN3+ or cleared (not recorded which).

As regards this clone: The read ends 3 residues shy of where the CDR3 ends; the end is completed using the germline J gene. The chain combines TRBV6-2 or TRBV6-3 with TRBJ2-7, with a tentative D call TRBD1 (6 bases). Germline CDR1 MNHEY, CDR2 SVGEGT. Trimming stripped 7 bases from V and 4 bases from J, with 14 bases between. CDR3 length: 13 residues. CDR3 in amino acids: CASNDRPSYEQYF. Partial CDR3 DNA: TGTGCCAGCAATGACAGGCCCTCTTACGAG.

On this clone itself: The read ends 3 residues early relative to the CDR3; the germline J gene fills the gap. The chain uses TRBV7-6 and TRBJ2-7; 8 bases map to TRBD1. CDR1 is SGHVS, CDR2 FNYEAQ, per germline. The CDR3 is 15 amino acids. The ends lost 5 bases at V and 5 bases at J; junction bases unmatched: 11. CDR3 residues: CASSPRTGWLNEQYF. The covered CDR3 bases are TGTGCCAGCAGCCCTCGGACAGGGTGGTTAAACGAG.

Regarding this clone: The sequence runs out 3 residues before the end of the CDR3; the remainder is reconstructed from the germline J gene. The chain combines TRBV7-9 with TRBJ2-5; D unclear. Germline loops: CDR1 SEHNR, CDR2 FQNEAQ (reference sequence). The V end lost 5 bases, the J end lost 2 bases, and 3 bases lay between the germline ends. The CDR3 length is 11 residues. The CDR3 loop is CASSVQETQYF. CDR3 DNA, as far as it was read: TGTGCCAGCAGCGTACAAGAGACC.

In the case of this clone: The missing CDR3 end, 3 residues past where the read stops, is filled in from the germline J gene. The V gene is TRBV5-1, the J gene TRBJ2-3; possibly TRBD1 for D (6 bases). V lost 6 bases and J 1 base, leaving 12 bases between the germline ends. Per the germline V gene, CDR1 is SGHRS and CDR2 is YFSETQ. There are 14 residues in the CDR3. CDR3 amino acids: CASKTGGGTDTQYF. CDR3 DNA (partial): TGCGCCAGCAAGACAGGTGGGGGCACAGATACG.

Note on this clone: The read halts 3 residues ahead of the CDR3 end, with the missing end drawn from the germline J gene. The chain uses TRBV11-2 and TRBJ1-1, with D hard to call. The CDR3 is 14 amino acids. The germline CDR1 and CDR2 sequences are SGHAT and FQNNGV. Trimming removed 3 bases at V and 0 bases at J, with 8 bases between. CDR3 DNA, as far as it was read: TGTGCCAGCAGCTTCGGACTCATGAACACTGAA. Translating it yields CASSFGLMNTE. The entire CDR3 protein reads CASSFGLMNTEAFF.

The CDR3 region is CASSLRGTGKETQYF. CDR3 DNA, as far as it was read: TGTGCCAGCAGTTTAAGGGGGACAGGAAAAGAGACC. V usage is TRBV28 and J usage is TRBJ2-5, with 8 bases matching TRBD1. The CDR3 goes on 3 residues after the read ends, and that part is filled in from the germline J gene. The V gene's germline CDR1 is MDHEN and CDR2 SYDVKM. The CDR3 spans 15 residues. V was clipped by 2 bases and J by 3 bases; unmatched bases: 5.

Concerning this clone: The sequence runs out 3 residues before the end of the CDR3; the remainder is reconstructed from the germline J gene. The chain links TRBV20-1 to TRBJ2-3; 7 bases line up with TRBD2. The J segment lost 2 bases and the V segment lost 6 bases, leaving 11 bases of the junction unmatched. The CDR3 runs 15 residues. Germline V gives CDR1 DFQATT, CDR2 SNEGSKA (reference sequence). The CDR3 here is CSATHLTSPTDTQYF. The CDR3 DNA, read in part, is TGCAGTGCAACCCACCTGACTAGCCCCACAGATACG.

Concerning this clone: The CDR3 end lies 3 residues beyond the end of the read and is filled in from the germline J gene. The chain has TRBV7-9 and TRBJ2-2; D is perhaps TRBD2 (6 bases). CDR3 size: 14 residues. The germline V gene encodes CDR1 SEHNR and CDR2 FQNEAQ (reference sequence). V was trimmed by 4 bases and J by 3 bases, leaving 9 bases between them. This CDR3 is CASSYGTHTGELFF. CDR3 DNA (partial): TGTGCCAGCAGCTACGGGACTCACACCGGGGAG.

A remark on this clone: The CDR3 end is not reached by the read, which stops 3 residues before it; the germline J gene fills it in. The chain combines TRBV19 with TRBJ1-5; 8 bases match TRBD1. The V gene end was trimmed by 7 bases and the J gene end by 2 bases; junction bases not matched to a gene: 7. CDR3 length equals 15 residues. Germline V gene sequence: CDR1 LNHDA, CDR2 SQIVND (reference sequence). The CDR3 region is CASKDRGWGNQPQHF. The CDR3 DNA, read in part, is TGTGCCAGTAAAGACAGGGGATGGGGCAATCAGCCC.